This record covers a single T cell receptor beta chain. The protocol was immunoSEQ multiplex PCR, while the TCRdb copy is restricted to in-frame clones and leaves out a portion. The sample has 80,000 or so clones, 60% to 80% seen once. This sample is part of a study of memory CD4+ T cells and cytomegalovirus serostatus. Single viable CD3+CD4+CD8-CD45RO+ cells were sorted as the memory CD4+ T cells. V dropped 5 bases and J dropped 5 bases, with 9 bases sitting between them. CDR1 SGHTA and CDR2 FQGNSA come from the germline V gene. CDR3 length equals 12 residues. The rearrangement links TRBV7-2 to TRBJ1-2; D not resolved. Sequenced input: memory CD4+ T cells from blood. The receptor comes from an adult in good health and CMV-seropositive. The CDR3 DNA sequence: TGTGCCAGCAGCCTCTACCGATATGGCTACACCTTC. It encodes CASSLYRYGYTF.